This passage covers 13 T cell receptor beta chains from one sample sequenced in a study of cytomegalovirus exposure and HLA in healthy donors. Assay: immunoSEQ multiplex PCR; the TCRdb copy retains only in-frame clones and omits some. The table shows about 280,000 clones, with 65% to 90% occurring only once. Source material: PBMCs. These receptor sequences come from a woman younger than 35 in good health and CMV-seronegative.

V is TRBV5-6 and J is TRBJ2-1, with 8 bases that match TRBD2. The V gene end was trimmed by 0 bases and the J gene end by 8 bases; junction bases not matched to a gene: 7. Germline V gene data show CDR1 as SGHDT and CDR2 as YYEEEE. CDR3 size: 15 residues. The CDR3: CASSLVSGGGDEQFF. In DNA, the CDR3 is TGTGCCAGCAGCTTGGTCAGCGGGGGTGGGGATGAGCAGTTCTTC.

This rearrangement joins TRBV27 to TRBJ1-2; TRBD1 might be the D (5 bases). V was pared by 5 bases and J by 2 bases, with 9 bases between. The germline gives CDR1 MNHEY, CDR2 SMNVEV (reference sequence). There are 13 residues in the CDR3. DNA of the CDR3: TGTGCCAGCAGTCCAGGGATCAACTATGGCTACACCTTC. Amino acid sequence: CASSPGINYGYTF.

The gene calls are TRBV11-2 and TRBJ1-4; TRBD1 might be the D (6 bases). Trimming removed 1 base at V and 6 bases at J, with 9 bases between. This CDR3 has 14 amino acids. Germline V CDR1 and CDR2: SGHAT, FQNNGV. In nucleotides, the CDR3 is TGTGCCAGCAGCTTAGGGTGGGGGCATGAAAAACTGTTTTTT. This gives the protein CASSLGWGHEKLFF.

V is TRBV9 and J is TRBJ2-7, with 7 bases matching TRBD2. There are 15 residues in the CDR3. Germline V lookup: CDR1 SGDLS, CDR2 YYNGEE. The V segment lost 0 bases and the J segment 4 bases; nucleotides outside the gene matches: 7. As DNA, the CDR3 is TGTGCCAGCAGCGTAGAAGCGGGACGCAAATACGAGCAGTACTTC. It codes for CASSVEAGRKYEQYF.

V and J are TRBV11-3 and TRBJ1-1; no reliable D call. V was cut by 7 bases and J by 3 bases, with 18 bases left in between. The CDR3 is 15 amino acids. Germline CDR1 SGHNT, CDR2 YENEEA. This CDR3 reads CASTLGGRMDTEAFF. The CDR3 region has the DNA TGTGCCAGCACCCTAGGAGGGCGGATGGACACTGAAGCTTTCTTT.

V gene TRBV7-6 combines with J gene TRBJ2-5, with 9 nucleotides matching TRBD1. This CDR3 contains 16 residues. CDR1 is SGHVS, CDR2 FNYEAQ, per germline. After removal of 0 bases from V and 5 bases from J, the junction contained 7 bases not matched to a gene. The CDR3 loop reads CASSLAPTGGGETQYF. The CDR3 DNA reads as TGTGCCAGCAGCTTAGCCCCGACAGGGGGAGGGGAGACCCAGTACTTC.

The V and J genes are TRBV5-1 and TRBJ2-3; possible D gene TRBD2, 5 bases. Trimming shortened V by 4 bases and J by 3 bases, and 9 bases separated the two germline ends. The CDR3 runs 13 residues. The V gene's germline CDR1 is SGHRS and CDR2 YFSETQ. The CDR3 nucleotides read TGCGCCAGCAGCCTCGGGGAAACAGATACGCAGTATTTT. This gives the protein CASSLGETDTQYF.

The chain joins TRBV4-3 to TRBJ2-1, with no clear D. V was cut by 0 bases and J by 15 bases, with 12 bases left in between. CDR3 length: 12 amino acids. Germline CDR1 is LGHNA and CDR2 is YSLEER. CDR3 amino acids: CASSQDRVRRFF. The CDR3 DNA follows: TGCGCCAGCAGCCAAGACCGGGTAAGGAGGTTCTTC.

Worth noting for this clone: This sample also contains other DNA sequences that code for the same CDR3. This chain uses TRBV7-2 with TRBJ2-1; unclear D gene. The V end was cut by 5 bases, the J end by 1 base, with 6 bases between. Germline loops: CDR1 SGHTA, CDR2 FQGNSA. This CDR3 contains 13 residues. The CDR3 nucleotides read TGTGCCAGCAGCCCTTCGTCCTACAATGAGCAGTTCTTC. Residues: CASSPSSYNEQFF.

This chain joins TRBV28 and TRBJ1-1; 8 positions agree with TRBD1. CDR3 length: 13 residues. CDR1 is MDHEN and CDR2 is SYDVKM in the germline V gene. V shed 4 bases and J 6 bases; nucleotides not matched to a gene: 4. The CDR3 DNA follows: TGTGCCAGCAGTTCTTGGACAGGGTCTGAAGCTTTCTTT. This encodes CASSSWTGSEAFF.

Points on this clone: This same CDR3 is encoded by further DNA sequences in the sample. The CDR3 DNA sequence: TGTGCCTGGAGTCGGGGTGAGGGAACTGAAGCTTTCTTT. Translating it yields CAWSRGEGTEAFF. The gene calls are TRBV30 and TRBJ1-1; D uncertain. V lost 2 bases, J lost 5 bases, and 12 bases lay in between. Germline CDR1 is GTSNPN and CDR2 is SVGIG (reference sequence). The CDR3 loop spans 13 amino acids.

The rearrangement uses TRBV7-7 and TRBJ2-5; no clear D gene. Germline CDR1 reads SSHAT; CDR2 reads FNYEAQ (reference sequence). Trimming took 3 bases from V and 4 from J, leaving 9 bases between them. CDR3 length equals 13 residues. CDR3 sequence (DNA): TGTGCCAGCAGCTTGAGAATATTAGAGACCCAGTACTTC. Its translation: CASSLRILETQYF.

This clone was detected a few times. The chain has TRBV28 and TRBJ2-7; D possibly corresponds to TRBD1 (6 bases). V lost 6 bases and J lost 3, with 15 bases in between. The germline V gene has CDR1 MDHEN and CDR2 SYDVKM. The CDR3 length is 14 residues. The CDR3 spells CASRQTGSVYEQYF. CDR3 nucleotide sequence: TGTGCCAGCAGACAAACAGGGAGCGTCTACGAGCAGTACTTC.